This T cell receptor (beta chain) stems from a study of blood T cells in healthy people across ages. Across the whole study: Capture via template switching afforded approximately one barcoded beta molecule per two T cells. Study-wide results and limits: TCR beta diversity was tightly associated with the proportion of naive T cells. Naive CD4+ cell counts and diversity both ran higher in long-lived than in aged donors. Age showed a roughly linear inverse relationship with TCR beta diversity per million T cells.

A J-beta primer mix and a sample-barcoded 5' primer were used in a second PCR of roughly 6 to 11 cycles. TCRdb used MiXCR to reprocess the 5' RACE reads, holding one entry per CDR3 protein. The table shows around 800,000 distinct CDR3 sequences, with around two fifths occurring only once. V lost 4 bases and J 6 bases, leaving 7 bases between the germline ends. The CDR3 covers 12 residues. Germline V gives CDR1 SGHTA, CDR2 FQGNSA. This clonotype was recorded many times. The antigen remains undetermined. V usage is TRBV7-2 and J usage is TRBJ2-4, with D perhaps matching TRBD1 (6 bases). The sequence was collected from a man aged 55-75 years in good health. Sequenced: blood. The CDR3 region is CASSSDRNIQYF. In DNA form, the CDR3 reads TGTGCCAGCAGCTCGGACAGAAACATTCAGTACTTC. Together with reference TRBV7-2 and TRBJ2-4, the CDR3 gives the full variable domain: GAGVSQSPSNKVTEKGKDVELRCDPISGHTALYWYRQSLGQGLEFLIYFQGNSAPDKSGLPSDRFSAERTGGSVSTLTIQRTQQEDSAVYLCASSSDRNIQYFGAGTRLSVL.